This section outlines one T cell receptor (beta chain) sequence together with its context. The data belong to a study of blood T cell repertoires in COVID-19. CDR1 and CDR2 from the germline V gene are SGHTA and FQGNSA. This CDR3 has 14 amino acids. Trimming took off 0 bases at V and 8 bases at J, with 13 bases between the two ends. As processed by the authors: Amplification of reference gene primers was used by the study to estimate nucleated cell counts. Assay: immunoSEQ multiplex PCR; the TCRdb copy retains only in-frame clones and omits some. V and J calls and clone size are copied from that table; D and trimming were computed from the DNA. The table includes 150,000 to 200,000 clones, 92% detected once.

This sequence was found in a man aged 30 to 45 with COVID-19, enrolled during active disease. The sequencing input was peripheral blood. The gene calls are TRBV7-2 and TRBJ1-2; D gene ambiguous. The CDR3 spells CASSLARSGSGYTF. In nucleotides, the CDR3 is TGTGCCAGCAGCTTAGCGCGGTCCGGGTCAGGCTACACCTTC.